This T cell receptor beta chain was obtained from a study of CD8 T cells in ankylosing spondylitis. CDR3 size: 12 residues. The germline CDR1 and CDR2 sequences are WSHSY and SAAADI. V was shortened by 4 bases and J by 1 base, with 4 bases between the two germline ends. This clonotype showed up many times. Its antigen is undetermined. Via MiXCR, TCRdb re-called the 5' RACE reads, giving one row per CDR3 protein. The sample lists around 150,000 distinct CDR3 sequences, 9.5% to 13% occurring once. Findings of the study overall: Disease-linked clones reportedly concentrated significantly in matched ankylosing spondylitis synovial fluid. Earlier literature documents some of the motif variants in reactive arthritis synovial fluid and blood. A CD8+ phenotype characterized the disease-linked clones, which were relatively rare in peripheral blood. Seven to nine highly homologous variants formed a TCR beta motif that appeared characteristic of ankylosing spondylitis blood.

The gene calls are TRBV10-2 and TRBJ1-1; D uncertain. The specimen was blood, either unsorted or a sorted T cell fraction (not recorded which). The receptor comes from a male donor with ankylosing spondylitis or in good health (not recorded which). The CDR3 sequence: CASSVGNTEAFF. CDR3 nucleotide sequence: TGCGCCAGCAGTGTGGGGAACACTGAAGCTTTCTTT.